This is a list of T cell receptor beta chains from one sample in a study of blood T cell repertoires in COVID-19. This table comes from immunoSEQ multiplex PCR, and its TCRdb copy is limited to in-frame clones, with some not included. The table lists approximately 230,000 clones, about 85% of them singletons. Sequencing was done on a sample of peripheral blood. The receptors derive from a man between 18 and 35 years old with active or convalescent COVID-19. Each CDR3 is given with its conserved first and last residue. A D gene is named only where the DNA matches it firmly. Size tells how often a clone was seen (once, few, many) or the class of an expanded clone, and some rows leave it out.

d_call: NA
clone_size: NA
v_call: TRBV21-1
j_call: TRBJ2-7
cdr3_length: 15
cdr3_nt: TGTGCCAGCAGAACAAAGACCGGGTCTCCCTACGAGCAGTACTTC
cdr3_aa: CASRTKTGSPYEQYF

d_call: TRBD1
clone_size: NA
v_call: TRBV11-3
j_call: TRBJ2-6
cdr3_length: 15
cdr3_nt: TGTGCCAGCAGCAGAGACAGGGCTGGGGCCAACGTCCTGACTTTC
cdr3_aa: CASSRDRAGANVLTF

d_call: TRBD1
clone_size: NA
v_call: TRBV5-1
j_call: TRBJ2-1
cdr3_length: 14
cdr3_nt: TGCGCCAGCAGCTTGGGACAGGGCTACAATGAGCAGTTCTTC
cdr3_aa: CASSLGQGYNEQFF

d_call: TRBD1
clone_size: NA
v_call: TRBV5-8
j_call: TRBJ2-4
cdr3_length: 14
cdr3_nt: TGTGCCAGCAGCTTACAGGGGTATCGGGGCATTCAGTACTTC
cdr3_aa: CASSLQGYRGIQYF

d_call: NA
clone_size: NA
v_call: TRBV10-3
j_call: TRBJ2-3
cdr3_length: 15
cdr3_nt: TGTGCCATCAGTGAAGCCTGGAGCGTGGAAGATACGCAGTATTTT
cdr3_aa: CAISEAWSVEDTQYF

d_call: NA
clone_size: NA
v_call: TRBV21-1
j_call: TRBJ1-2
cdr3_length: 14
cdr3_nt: TGTGCCAGCAGCAAAGTTGGGACAGGGGATGGCTACACCTTC
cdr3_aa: CASSKVGTGDGYTF

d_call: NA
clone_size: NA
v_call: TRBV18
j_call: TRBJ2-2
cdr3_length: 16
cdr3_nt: TGTGCCAGCTCACCAACCCAGGGAAGGGACACCGGGGAGCTGTTTTTT
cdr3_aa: CASSPTQGRDTGELFF

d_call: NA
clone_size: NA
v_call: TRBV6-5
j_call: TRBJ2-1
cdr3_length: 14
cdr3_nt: TGTGCCAGCACCTGGGACACCTCCTACAATGAGCAGTTCTTC
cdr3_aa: CASTWDTSYNEQFF

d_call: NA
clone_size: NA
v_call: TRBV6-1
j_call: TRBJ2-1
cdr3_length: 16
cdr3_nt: TGTGCCAGCAGTGAAGGTCGGGGGGCATCCTACAATGAGCAGTTCTTC
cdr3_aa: CASSEGRGASYNEQFF

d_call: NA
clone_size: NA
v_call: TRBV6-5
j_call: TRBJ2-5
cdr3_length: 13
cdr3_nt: TGTGCCAGCCTCCACCCGGAGGGGGAGACCCAGTACTTC
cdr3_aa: CASLHPEGETQYF

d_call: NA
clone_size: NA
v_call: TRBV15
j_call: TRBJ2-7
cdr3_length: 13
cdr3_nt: TGTGCCACCAGCCTCGGACTAAACTACGAGCAGTACTTC
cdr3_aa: CATSLGLNYEQYF

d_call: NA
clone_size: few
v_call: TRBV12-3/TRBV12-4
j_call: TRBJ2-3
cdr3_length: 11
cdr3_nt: TGTGCCAGCAGTCCCGGACAAGGGCAGTATTTT
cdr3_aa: CASSPGQGQYF

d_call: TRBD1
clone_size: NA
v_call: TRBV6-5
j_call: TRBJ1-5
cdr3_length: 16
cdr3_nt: TGTGCCAGCAGTTACTCGGGACAGTATAGCAATCAGCCCCAGCATTTT
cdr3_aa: CASSYSGQYSNQPQHF

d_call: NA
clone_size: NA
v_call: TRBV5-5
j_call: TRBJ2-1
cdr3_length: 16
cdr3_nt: TGTGCCAGCAGCCACCTCCGGGACTCGGCCTACAATGAGCAGTTCTTC
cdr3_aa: CASSHLRDSAYNEQFF

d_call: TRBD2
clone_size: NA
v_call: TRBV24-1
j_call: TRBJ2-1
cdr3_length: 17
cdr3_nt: TGTGCCACCAGTGAGTTATGGACTAGCGGGAGATATCCTGAGCAGTTCTTC
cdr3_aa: CATSELWTSGRYPEQFF

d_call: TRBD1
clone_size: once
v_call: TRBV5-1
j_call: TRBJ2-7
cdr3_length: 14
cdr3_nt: TGCGCCAGCAGCTACAGACAGGGGGCTTACGAGCAGTACTTC
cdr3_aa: CASSYRQGAYEQYF

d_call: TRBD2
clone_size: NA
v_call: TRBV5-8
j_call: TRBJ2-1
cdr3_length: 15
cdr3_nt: TGTGCCAGCAGCACAGGACTAGCGGGATACAATGAGCAGTTCTTC
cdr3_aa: CASSTGLAGYNEQFF

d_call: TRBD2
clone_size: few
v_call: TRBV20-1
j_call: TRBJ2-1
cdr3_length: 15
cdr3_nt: TGCAGTGCTAGTGGCACTAGCGGGGACTACAATGAGCAGTTCTTC
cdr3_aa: CSASGTSGDYNEQFF

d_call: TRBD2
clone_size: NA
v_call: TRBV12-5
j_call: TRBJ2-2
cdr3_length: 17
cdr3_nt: TGTGCTAGTGGATTGGGAATCGCGCGGGGGGGCACCGGGGAGCTGTTTTTT
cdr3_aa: CASGLGIARGGTGELFF

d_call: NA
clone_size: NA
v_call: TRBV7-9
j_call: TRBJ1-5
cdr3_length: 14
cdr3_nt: TGTGCCAGCAGCTTAGGCCGGGTAGGTCAGCCCCAGCATTTT
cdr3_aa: CASSLGRVGQPQHF

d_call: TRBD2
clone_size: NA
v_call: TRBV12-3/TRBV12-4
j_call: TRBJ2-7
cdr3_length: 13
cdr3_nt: TGTGCCAGCAGCCTCAAGCGGGGTTTCGAGCAGTACTTC
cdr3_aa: CASSLKRGFEQYF

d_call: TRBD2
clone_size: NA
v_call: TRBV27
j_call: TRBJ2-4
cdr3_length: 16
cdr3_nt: TGTGCCAGCAGTTTAACCCTAGCGGTAGCCAAAAACATTCAGTACTTC
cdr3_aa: CASSLTLAVAKNIQYF

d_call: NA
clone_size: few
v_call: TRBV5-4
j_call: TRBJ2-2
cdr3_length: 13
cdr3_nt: TGTGCCAGCAGCCCCGCCCTACCCGGGGAGCTGTTTTTT
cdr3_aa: CASSPALPGELFF

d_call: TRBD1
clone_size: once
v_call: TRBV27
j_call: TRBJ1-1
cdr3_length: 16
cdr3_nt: TGTGCCAGCAGTTGGGGACAGGGAGTTGCGAACACTGAAGCTTTCTTT
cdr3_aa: CASSWGQGVANTEAFF

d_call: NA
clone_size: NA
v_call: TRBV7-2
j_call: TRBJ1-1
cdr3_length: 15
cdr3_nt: TGTGCCAGCAGCTTGGACTTCTACATGAACACTGAAGCTTTCTTT
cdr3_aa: CASSLDFYMNTEAFF

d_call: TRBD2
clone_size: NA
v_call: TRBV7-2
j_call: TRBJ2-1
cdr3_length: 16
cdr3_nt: TGTGCCAGCAGCTTAGTGCGGGCTAGCGGGGTCAATGAGCAGTTCTTC
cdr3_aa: CASSLVRASGVNEQFF

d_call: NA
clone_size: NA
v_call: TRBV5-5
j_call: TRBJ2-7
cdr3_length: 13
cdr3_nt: TGTGCCAGCAGCTTGGTAGGGGCTCTCGAGCAGTACTTC
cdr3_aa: CASSLVGALEQYF

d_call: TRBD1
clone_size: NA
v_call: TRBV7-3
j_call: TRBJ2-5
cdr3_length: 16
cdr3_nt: TGTGCCAGCAGCCCTAACGCAGGGACAGGGCACGAGACCCAGTACTTC
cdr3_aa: CASSPNAGTGHETQYF

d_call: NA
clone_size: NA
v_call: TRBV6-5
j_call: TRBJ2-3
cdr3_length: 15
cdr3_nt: TGTGCCAGCAGGCCGGGATCCACTAGCACAGATACGCAGTATTTT
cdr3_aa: CASRPGSTSTDTQYF

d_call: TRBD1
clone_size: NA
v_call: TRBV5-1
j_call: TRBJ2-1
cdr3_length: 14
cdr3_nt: TGCGCCAGCAGCTCCGACGGACAGGGGAGGGAGCAGTTCTTC
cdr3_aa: CASSSDGQGREQFF

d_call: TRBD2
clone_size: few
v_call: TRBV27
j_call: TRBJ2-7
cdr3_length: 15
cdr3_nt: TGTGCCAGCAGTCTAGGGACTAGCGGGAGTTACGAGCAGTACTTC
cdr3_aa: CASSLGTSGSYEQYF

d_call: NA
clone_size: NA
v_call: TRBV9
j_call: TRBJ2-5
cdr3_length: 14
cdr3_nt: TGTGCCAGCAGCGTAGGCTATAGAAAAGAGACCCAGTACTTC
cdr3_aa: CASSVGYRKETQYF

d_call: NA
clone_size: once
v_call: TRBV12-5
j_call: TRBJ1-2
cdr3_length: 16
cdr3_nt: TGTGCTAGTGGGCGGGACCTGAATGTGCCTTCAACTGGCTACACCTTC
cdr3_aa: CASGRDLNVPSTGYTF

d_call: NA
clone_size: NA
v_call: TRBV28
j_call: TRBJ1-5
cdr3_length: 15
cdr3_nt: TGTGCCAGCACCATTTCAGGCGGGGGAATTCAGCCCCAGCATTTT
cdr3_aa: CASTISGGGIQPQHF

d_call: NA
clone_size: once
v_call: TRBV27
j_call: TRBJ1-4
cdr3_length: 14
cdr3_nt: TGTGCCAGCAGTTTATACAGCCAAGATGAAAAACTGTTTTTT
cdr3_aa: CASSLYSQDEKLFF

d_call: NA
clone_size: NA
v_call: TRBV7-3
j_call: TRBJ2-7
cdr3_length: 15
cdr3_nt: TGTGCCAGCAGCTTAACGGGAGGTTCCTCCTACGAGCAGTACTTC
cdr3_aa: CASSLTGGSSYEQYF

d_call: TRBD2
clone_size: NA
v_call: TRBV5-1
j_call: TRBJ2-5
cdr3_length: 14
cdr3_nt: TGCGCCAGCAGCTTGGCTGCGGGGGGCGAGACCCAGTACTTC
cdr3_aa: CASSLAAGGETQYF

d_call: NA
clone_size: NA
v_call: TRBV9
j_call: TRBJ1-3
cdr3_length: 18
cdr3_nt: TGTGCCAGCAGCGTAAACCGTGACAGGTCGGGACCTGGAAACACCATATATTTT
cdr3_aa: CASSVNRDRSGPGNTIYF

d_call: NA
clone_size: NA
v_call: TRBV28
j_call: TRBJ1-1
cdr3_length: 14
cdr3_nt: TGTGCCAGCAGTCTCGACCAGGGCAGGACTGAAGCTTTCTTT
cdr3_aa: CASSLDQGRTEAFF

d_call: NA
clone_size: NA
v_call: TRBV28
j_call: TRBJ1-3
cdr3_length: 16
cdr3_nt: TGTGCCAGCAGGGAGACAGGACCAGTAAACGGAAACACCATATATTTT
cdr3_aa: CASRETGPVNGNTIYF

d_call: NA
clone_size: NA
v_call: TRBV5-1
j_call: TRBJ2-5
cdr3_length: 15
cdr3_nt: TGCGCCAGCAGCTTGGCCATGGGACAACAAGAGACCCAGTACTTC
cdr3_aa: CASSLAMGQQETQYF

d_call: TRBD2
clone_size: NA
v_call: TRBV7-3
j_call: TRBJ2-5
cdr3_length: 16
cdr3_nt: TGTGCCAGCAGACCTCTACTAGCGGGGGTGGAGGAGACCCAGTACTTC
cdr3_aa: CASRPLLAGVEETQYF

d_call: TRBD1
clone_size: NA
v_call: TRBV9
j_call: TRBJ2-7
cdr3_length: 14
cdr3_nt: TGTGCCACCCTAAAGGGACAGCAGACCTACGAGCAGTACTTC
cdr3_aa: CATLKGQQTYEQYF

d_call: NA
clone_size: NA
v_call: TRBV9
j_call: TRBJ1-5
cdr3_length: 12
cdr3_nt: TGTGCCAGCAGCGTAGGAGGGGGGCCCCAGCATTTT
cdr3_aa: CASSVGGGPQHF

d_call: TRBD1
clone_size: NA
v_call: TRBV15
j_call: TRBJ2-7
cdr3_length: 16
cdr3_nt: TGTGCCACCAGCAGAGACCGCAGGGGGAGCTCCTACGAGCAGTACTTC
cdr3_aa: CATSRDRRGSSYEQYF

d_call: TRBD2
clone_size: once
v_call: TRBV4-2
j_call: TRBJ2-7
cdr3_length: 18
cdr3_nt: TGTGCCAGCAGCCAAGTAGGATCGGGGGGAGGTCCCTCCTACGAGCAGTACTTC
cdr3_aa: CASSQVGSGGGPSYEQYF

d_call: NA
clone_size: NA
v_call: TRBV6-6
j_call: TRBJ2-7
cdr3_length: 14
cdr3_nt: TGTGCCAGCAGGCCTCCGGGGACTTCCTACGAGCAGTACTTC
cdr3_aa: CASRPPGTSYEQYF

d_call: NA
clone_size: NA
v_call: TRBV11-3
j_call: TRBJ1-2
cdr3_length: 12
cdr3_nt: TGTGCCAGCAGCTCCCGGGGCTATGGCTACACCTTC
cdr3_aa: CASSSRGYGYTF

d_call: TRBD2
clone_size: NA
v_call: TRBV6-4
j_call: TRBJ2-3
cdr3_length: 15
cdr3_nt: TGTGCCAGCAGTAAGAGCGGGAGTGGAACAGATACGCAGTATTTT
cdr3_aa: CASSKSGSGTDTQYF

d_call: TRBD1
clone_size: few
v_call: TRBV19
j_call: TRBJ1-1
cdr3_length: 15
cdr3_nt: TGTGCCAGTAGTATAGAACACAGGGGGCTCAGTGAAGCTTTCTTT
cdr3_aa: CASSIEHRGLSEAFF

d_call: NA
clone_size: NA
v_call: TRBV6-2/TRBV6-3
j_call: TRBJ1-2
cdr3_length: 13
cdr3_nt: TGTGCCAGCAGCCCGACAGCGGAGGGCGGCTACACCTTC
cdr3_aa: CASSPTAEGGYTF

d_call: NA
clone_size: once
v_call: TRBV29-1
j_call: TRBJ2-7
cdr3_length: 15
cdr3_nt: TGCAGCGTTGAACGACAGCCCCCCTTAGTACACGAGCAGTACTTC
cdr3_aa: CSVERQPPLVHEQYF

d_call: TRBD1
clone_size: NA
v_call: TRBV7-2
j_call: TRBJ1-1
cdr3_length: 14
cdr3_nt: TGTGCCAGCAGCCTGACAGGGCCAAACACTGAAGCTTTCTTT
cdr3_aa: CASSLTGPNTEAFF

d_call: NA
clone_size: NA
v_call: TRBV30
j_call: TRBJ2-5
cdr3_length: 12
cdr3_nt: TGTGCCTGGTCGACTCTCCAAGAGACCCAGTACTTC
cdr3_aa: CAWSTLQETQYF